The present TCR beta chain was sequenced within a study of cytomegalovirus exposure and HLA in healthy donors. With regard to this clone: Its antigen is unknown.

Broader study findings: TRBV6-2, TRBV6-3 and other indistinguishable V segments were excluded. A highly shared variant cluster was judged a likely technical artifact.

Germline values: CDR1 SGHRS, CDR2 YFSETQ. The CDR3 totals 14 residues. A multiplex PCR was run with 60 Vbeta primers and 13 Jbeta primers. Assay used: immunoSEQ multiplex PCR; TCRdb lists only in-frame clones, some missing. The sample gives 250,000 to 300,000 clones, around 90% of which show up once; 1.7% is in the top ten. Specimen: PBMCs. V is TRBV5-1 and J is TRBJ2-5, with D tentatively TRBD1 (6 bases). The closer fit of TRBJ2-7 to the DNA end suggests the J call may be wrong. The receptor was isolated from a girl aged 2 to 9 in good health and CMV-seronegative. The CDR3 is CASSLDNRAYEQYF. The CDR3 DNA sequence: TGCGCCAGCAGCTTGGATAACAGGGCCTACGAGCAGTACTTC.